The 25 T cell receptor beta chains below all came from one sample that was sequenced in a study of cytomegalovirus exposure and HLA in healthy donors. 60 Vbeta and 13 Jbeta primers were used in PCR. Profiling relied on immunoSEQ multiplex PCR, and the TCRdb table lists in-frame clones only, not all of them. Among roughly 200,000 clones listed, around 89% were seen once. The sequencing input was PBMCs. Receptor source: a young woman in good health and CMV-seronegative.

This clone was picked up a small number of times. The chain couples TRBV13 to TRBJ1-2; D call uncertain. The CDR3 length is 12 residues. Germline CDR1 and CDR2: PRHDT and FYEKMQ (reference sequence). The V and J ends lost 4 bases and 8 bases respectively, with 11 bases between them. CDR3 DNA sequence: TGTGCCAGCAGCTCAGCCGGGAGGGGCTACACCTTC. This encodes CASSSAGRGYTF.

V gene TRBV5-6 combines with J gene TRBJ1-1; D is perhaps TRBD1 (6 bases). The CDR3 sequence is 14 residues long. The ends were cut back, 4 bases at V and 5 bases at J, with 15 bases in the middle. Germline V gives CDR1 SGHDT, CDR2 YYEEEE. This chain's CDR3 is CASSGDTAWTEAFF. In nucleotides, the CDR3 is TGTGCCAGCAGCGGGGACACCGCGTGGACTGAAGCTTTCTTT.

The chain uses TRBV7-8 and TRBJ2-5; TRBD2 matches 7 bases. The length of the CDR3 is 14 residues. Germline CDR1 and CDR2: SGHVS and FQNEAQ. The V gene end was trimmed by 7 bases and the J gene end by 1 base; junction bases not matched to a gene: 6. The CDR3 coding sequence is TGTGCCAGCACCCTGCGGGGGTCCCAAGAGACCCAGTACTTC. It yields the protein CASTLRGSQETQYF.

This chain links TRBV27 with TRBJ2-5, with TRBD2 identical over 8 bases. The CDR3 consists of 18 residues. V trimming: 1 base; J trimming: 5 bases; junction bases outside the gene matches: 15. Germline V gives CDR1 MNHEY, CDR2 SMNVEV (reference sequence). CDR3 nucleotides: TGTGCCAGCAGTTTATTGGGATTTGCCGGGACTAGGCCTGAGACCCAGTACTTC. Translating it yields CASSLLGFAGTRPETQYF.

There are a few counts of this clone. The chain couples TRBV7-2 to TRBJ2-5; TRBD2 aligns across 9 bases. The CDR3 sequence is 16 residues long. Unmatched junction bases numbered 12, after V lost 5 bases and J lost 5 bases. Germline CDR1 reads SGHTA; CDR2 reads FQGNSA. The CDR3 loop reads CASSQPLAGGQETQYF. CDR3 in DNA: TGTGCCAGCAGCCAACCCCTGGCGGGGGGGCAGGAGACCCAGTACTTC.

V usage is TRBV19 and J usage is TRBJ1-1; D might be TRBD1 (5 bases). The germline V and J ends were trimmed by 6 bases and 4 bases, with 18 bases remaining between them. This CDR3 region has 15 residues. Per the germline V gene, CDR1 is LNHDA and CDR2 is SQIVND (reference sequence). The CDR3 coding sequence is TGTGCCAGTAGGGCCCCAGGGAGGTCAGGCACTGAAGCTTTCTTT. It is translated as CASRAPGRSGTEAFF.

V is TRBV4-2 and J is TRBJ1-1; weak D call: TRBD1 (6 bases). The length of the CDR3 is 16 residues. Trimming removed 0 bases at V and 1 base at J, with 12 bases between. CDR1 is LGHNA, CDR2 YNFKEQ, per germline. The CDR3 loop is CASSQERARGNTEAFF. CDR3 nucleotides: TGTGCCAGCAGCCAAGAAAGAGCCAGGGGGAACACTGAAGCTTTCTTT.

This CDR3 is CASSVLAGRKETQYF. The CDR3 bases are TGTGCCAGCAGTGTACTAGCGGGGAGAAAAGAGACCCAGTACTTC. The V and J genes are TRBV2 and TRBJ2-5; 10 positions agree with TRBD2. In germline, CDR1 is SNHLY, CDR2 FYNNEI. The CDR3 runs to 15 residues. The J segment lost 3 bases and the V segment lost 4 bases, leaving 5 bases of the junction unmatched.

The chain carries TRBV10-3 and TRBJ2-3, with 8 bases identical to TRBD1. Germline V lookup: CDR1 ENHRY, CDR2 SYGVKD. This CDR3 region has 15 residues. V dropped 3 bases and J dropped 1; count of bases not matched to a gene: 3. The CDR3 loop reads CAISDPGQGTDTQYF. DNA of the CDR3: TGTGCCATCAGTGATCCGGGACAGGGCACAGATACGCAGTATTTT.

This clone was observed a few times. The chain recombines TRBV19 with TRBJ1-2; TRBD1 is a possible D gene (6 bases). Germline lookup yields CDR1 LNHDA and CDR2 SQIVND (reference sequence). The CDR3 sequence is 12 residues long. The CDR3 reads CAVGGGSYGYTF. In DNA, the CDR3 is TGTGCGGTGGGAGGGGGTAGCTATGGCTACACCTTC. Filled out from reference TRBV19 and TRBJ1-2, the complete variable domain reads DGGITQSPKYLFRKEGQNVTLSCEQNLNHDAMYWYRQDPGQGLRLIYYSQIVNDFQKGDIAEGYSVSREKKESFPLTVTSAQKNPTAFYLCAVGGGSYGYTFGSGTRLTVV.

With regard to this clone: Other nucleotide sequences from this sample produce the same CDR3. The V and J genes are TRBV27 and TRBJ2-7; 8 bases map to TRBD1. Germline CDR1 and CDR2: MNHEY and SMNVEV (reference sequence). This CDR3 spans 12 amino acids. J gave up 3 bases and V 6 bases, and 1 base lay outside the gene matches. As DNA, the CDR3 is TGTGCCAGCAGCACAGGGGGCTACGAGCAGTACTTC. Translated: CASSTGGYEQYF.

V usage is TRBV6-5 and J usage is TRBJ1-6; TRBD1 is a possible D gene (6 bases). The CDR3 consists of 15 residues. Per the germline V gene, CDR1 is MNHEY and CDR2 is SVGAGI. Trimming cost V 1 base and J 7 bases, with 11 bases left between them. Written as DNA, the CDR3 is TGTGCCAGCAGTTACTTGAGGGGGATCAATTCACCCCTCCACTTT. Translating gives CASSYLRGINSPLHF.

CDR3 bases: TGCGCCAGCAGCCAAGATCCCGGGGACTACTACGAGCAGTACTTC. The encoded protein is CASSQDPGDYYEQYF. The chain joins TRBV4-3 to TRBJ2-7; 7 bases match TRBD2. J lost 3 bases, V lost 0 bases, and 5 bases had no gene match. The germline gives CDR1 LGHNA, CDR2 YSLEER. This CDR3 region has 15 residues.

The rearrangement joins TRBV4-1 to TRBJ2-3; D not certain. The CDR3 extends over 14 amino acids. V gave up 4 bases and J gave up 1 base, with 9 bases separating them. Germline assignment: CDR1 MGHRA and CDR2 YSYEKL. This CDR3 reads CASSPGYGTDTQYF. The CDR3, as DNA: TGCGCCAGCAGCCCCGGGTACGGCACAGATACGCAGTATTTT.

The V gene is TRBV10-2, the J gene TRBJ2-1; D perhaps matches TRBD2 (7 bases). V gave up 0 bases and J gave up 15 bases, with 12 bases separating them. The CDR3 contains 12 residues. Germline V gene data show CDR1 as WSHSY and CDR2 as SAAADI. CDR3 nucleotides: TGCGCCAGCAGTGAGTCGATGGGGGGGGCGTTCTTC. Residues: CASSESMGGAFF.

The chain couples TRBV4-3 to TRBJ2-1; D perhaps matches TRBD1 (6 bases). The CDR3 has 15 amino acids. Looked up from germline, CDR1 is LGHNA and CDR2 is YSLEER. V was clipped by 0 bases and J by 7 bases, with 13 bases between them. For the CDR3, the DNA is TGCGCCAGCAGCCAAGATATGAGGGGGTCTAATGAGCAGTTCTTC. Protein: CASSQDMRGSNEQFF.

The chain recombines TRBV19 with TRBJ1-2; 7 bases map to TRBD1. Germline values: CDR1 LNHDA, CDR2 SQIVND (reference sequence). CDR3 size: 13 residues. The ends lost 7 bases at V and 4 bases at J; junction bases unmatched: 6. DNA of the CDR3: TGTGCCAGTACCCAGGGGGTCCCCTATGGCTACACCTTC. Protein product: CASTQGVPYGYTF. The variable domain in full, with the rest retrieved from reference TRBV19 and TRBJ1-2, is DGGITQSPKYLFRKEGQNVTLSCEQNLNHDAMYWYRQDPGQGLRLIYYSQIVNDFQKGDIAEGYSVSREKKESFPLTVTSAQKNPTAFYLCASTQGVPYGYTFGSGTRLTVV.

V is TRBV6-5 and J is TRBJ1-2; D not certain. Germline CDR1 and CDR2: MNHEY and SVGAGI. The CDR3 runs to 15 residues. Trimming left V 2 bases short and J 2 bases short, with 12 bases between. The CDR3, as DNA: TGTGCCAGCAGTTACGAGAGGCGGTCGAACTATGGCTACACCTTC. Translated, it gives CASSYERRSNYGYTF.

The rearrangement joins TRBV9 to TRBJ2-3; maybe TRBD2 (5 bases). The CDR3 extends over 15 amino acids. The ends were cut back, 4 bases at V and 3 bases at J, with 15 bases in the middle. Germline CDR1 SGDLS, CDR2 YYNGEE. Here the CDR3 reads CASSPPRRVTDTQYF. For the CDR3, the DNA is TGTGCCAGCAGCCCCCCCCGGCGGGTGACAGATACGCAGTATTTT. Filled out from reference TRBV9 and TRBJ2-3, the complete variable domain reads DSGVTQTPKHLITATGQRVTLRCSPRSGDLSVYWYQQSLDQGLQFLIQYYNGEERAKGNILERFSAQQFPDLHSELNLSSLELGDSALYFCASSPPRRVTDTQYFGPGTRLTVL.

J is TRBJ2-2 and V is TRBV7-3, with D tentatively TRBD1 (5 bases). The germline gives CDR1 SGHTA, CDR2 FQGTGA. Trimming stripped 5 bases from V and 0 bases from J, with 7 bases between. The CDR3 consists of 14 residues. The CDR3 DNA reads as TGTGCCAGCAGCACAGGACCGAACACCGGGGAGCTGTTTTTT. It codes for CASSTGPNTGELFF.

The CDR3 sequence: CASSLGAPLSGNTIYF. DNA for the CDR3: TGTGCCAGCAGCTTAGGAGCACCCCTCTCTGGAAACACCATATATTTT. The gene calls are TRBV7-9 and TRBJ1-3; D unresolved. This CDR3 is built from 16 residues. The germline V and J ends were trimmed by 1 base and 0 bases, with 10 bases remaining between them. CDR1 is SEHNR and CDR2 is FQNEAQ in the germline V gene (reference sequence).

V usage is TRBV7-6 and J usage is TRBJ2-1, with 7 bases lining up with TRBD2. Germline lookup yields CDR1 SGHVS and CDR2 FNYEAQ. CDR3 length: 17 residues. The trim removed 0 bases at V and 7 bases at J, leaving 12 bases unmatched. The CDR3 sequence: CASSLAGGSTKWNEQFF. The CDR3 DNA reads TGTGCCAGCAGCTTAGCGGGCGGGAGTACCAAGTGGAATGAGCAGTTCTTC.

The chain is built from TRBV15 and TRBJ2-1, with 8 bases identical to TRBD2. Trimming at V came to 7 bases and at J to 9 bases, leaving 17 bases not matched to a gene. This CDR3 spans 16 amino acids. Germline values: CDR1 LNHNV, CDR2 YYDKDF (reference sequence). The CDR3 coding sequence is TGTGCCACCACCCTTACACCCCAGCGGGGGCTTATTGAGCAGTTCTTC. Translating it yields CATTLTPQRGLIEQFF.

The V call is TRBV6-1, the J call TRBJ2-4; D unclear. There are 16 residues in the CDR3. The germline V gene encodes CDR1 MNHNS and CDR2 SASEGT. V dropped 0 bases and J dropped 6 bases, with 15 bases sitting between them. The CDR3 reads CASSEALSLVLNIQYF. DNA of the CDR3: TGTGCCAGCAGTGAAGCCCTGAGTCTAGTCTTAAACATTCAGTACTTC.

This clone was recorded once. The chain's CDR3 is CASSLATQGVPPFEAFF. The CDR3 nucleotides read TGTGCCAGCAGCTTAGCAACCCAGGGGGTCCCCCCCTTTGAAGCTTTCTTT. The genes are TRBV7-2 and TRBJ1-1, with 7 bases matching TRBD1. The germline V gene has CDR1 SGHTA and CDR2 FQGNSA. The CDR3 consists of 17 residues. V shed 0 bases, J shed 7 bases, and the junction held 14 bases outside the gene matches.